A single sample gave rise to the 30 T cell receptor beta chains below, sequenced in a study of T cells in localized non-small cell lung cancer. Clones were read by immunoSEQ multiplex PCR, and TCRdb kept only the in-frame ones, dropping some. Here the sample spans around 64,000 clones, roughly 80% being singletons. The sample consisted of PBMCs, taken before any cancer treatment. The receptors come from a man between 40 and 70 years old with stage II lung adenocarcinoma.

To note about this clone: Its ends do not fully match the called genes, so a read error is possible. This chain links TRBV29-1 with TRBJ2-7; D possibly corresponds to TRBD2 (6 bases). From germline, CDR1 is SQVTM and CDR2 ANQGSEA. CDR3 length: 13 amino acids. Here the CDR3 reads CSVEDSGGYGQYF. Written as DNA, the CDR3 is TGCAGCGTTGAAGATAGCGGCGGCTACGGGCAGTACTTC.

The rearrangement joins TRBV7-2 to TRBJ2-2; D gene unclear. This CDR3 is built from 11 residues. Germline V gene data show CDR1 as SGHTA and CDR2 as FQGNSA. Trimming removed 3 bases from V and 8 bases from J, with 4 bases in between. The CDR3 DNA sequence: TGTGCCAGCAGCTTTGCAGGGGAGCTGTTTTTT. Its protein is CASSFAGELFF. The full variable domain, in which reference TRBV7-2 and TRBJ2-2 provide the parts outside the CDR3, is GAGVSQSPSNKVTEKGKDVELRCDPISGHTALYWYRQSLGQGLEFLIYFQGNSAPDKSGLPSDRFSAERTGGSVSTLTIQRTQQEDSAVYLCASSFAGELFFGEGSRLTVL.

V is TRBV25-1 and J is TRBJ2-7, with no clear D. Trimming took off 1 base at V and 5 bases at J, with 6 bases between the two ends. Per germline, CDR1 MGHDK and CDR2 SYGVNS. This CDR3 contains 12 residues. The CDR3 loop reads CASSESWNEQYF. As DNA, the CDR3 is TGTGCCAGCAGTGAATCCTGGAACGAGCAGTACTTC.

The chain joins TRBV6-1 to TRBJ2-7; D gene ambiguous. V dropped 0 bases and J dropped 4 bases, with 19 bases sitting between them. The germline gives CDR1 MNHNS, CDR2 SASEGT. This CDR3 region has 17 residues. The CDR3, as DNA: TGTGCCAGCAGTGAAGCCTTTTTTACAGCGTCGGGTTACGAGCAGTACTTC. It codes for CASSEAFFTASGYEQYF.

The gene calls are TRBV4-3 and TRBJ1-2; TRBD1 might be the D (5 bases). With 0 bases removed from V and 2 bases from J, the gap between germline ends came to 10 bases. This CDR3 contains 15 residues. In germline, CDR1 is LGHNA, CDR2 YSLEER. The CDR3 bases are TGCGCCAGCAGCCAAGATCGAGGGGAGAACTATGGCTACACCTTC. Protein sequence: CASSQDRGENYGYTF.

V is TRBV20-1 and J is TRBJ1-2, with D hard to call. Germline V lookup: CDR1 DFQATT, CDR2 SNEGSKA (reference sequence). The CDR3 extends over 11 amino acids. With 0 bases removed from V and 8 bases from J, the gap between germline ends came to 7 bases. The CDR3 is CSAREGKGYTF. CDR3 DNA: TGCAGTGCTAGAGAGGGAAAAGGCTACACCTTC.

This clone was found a few times. The rearrangement uses TRBV2 and TRBJ2-3, with a possible D match to TRBD2 (6 bases). CDR1 is SNHLY and CDR2 is FYNNEI in the germline V gene. CDR3 length: 15 amino acids. Trimming took off 7 bases at V and 1 base at J, with 15 bases between the two ends. In DNA form, the CDR3 reads TGTGCCAGCACCTATATGGGCGGGGGCACAGATACGCAGTATTTT. Its translation: CASTYMGGGTDTQYF.

V gene TRBV25-1 combines with J gene TRBJ1-2; D unclear. This CDR3 spans 13 amino acids. V was trimmed by 4 bases and J by 4 bases, leaving 10 bases between them. Germline V CDR1 and CDR2: MGHDK, SYGVNS. The CDR3 coding sequence is TGTGCCAGCAGTGGGACTTCCTTCTATGGCTACACCTTC. Translation gives CASSGTSFYGYTF.

The CDR3 DNA reads as TGTGCCCTGCCAGGGAACACCGGGGAGCTGTTTTTT. This translates into CALPGNTGELFF. The chain couples TRBV11-2 to TRBJ2-2; D remains unclear. CDR3 length: 12 amino acids. The germline V and J ends were trimmed by 11 bases and 1 base, with 8 bases remaining between them. The germline V gene has CDR1 SGHAT and CDR2 FQNNGV.

The J gene is TRBJ2-5, the V gene TRBV30; D is ambiguous. Germline V gene data show CDR1 as GTSNPN and CDR2 as SVGIG (reference sequence). CDR3 length equals 13 residues. V lost 3 bases and J lost 5, with 13 bases in between. CDR3 sequence reads: CAWRPSARETQYF. The CDR3 DNA sequence: TGTGCCTGGAGGCCGAGTGCGAGGGAGACCCAGTACTTC.

This sequence joins TRBV19 and TRBJ1-1; 7 bases fit TRBD1. There are 14 residues in the CDR3. V was clipped by 1 base and J by 1 base; unmatched bases: 0. Germline CDR1 LNHDA, CDR2 SQIVND (reference sequence). CDR3 nucleotides: TGTGCCAGTAGTATAGGGACAGGGAACACTGAAGCTTTCTTT. Translating gives CASSIGTGNTEAFF.

V is TRBV28 and J is TRBJ2-5, with D possibly being TRBD2 (6 bases). CDR1 is MDHEN, CDR2 SYDVKM, per germline. The CDR3 runs to 15 residues. V lost 7 bases and J 5 bases, leaving 20 bases between the germline ends. CDR3 sequence (DNA): TGTGCCAGCAAGGCGGGGCGCGAATACAGGGAGACCCAGTACTTC. Translating it yields CASKAGREYRETQYF.

The chain joins TRBV6-1 to TRBJ2-2; no clear D gene. Germline CDR1 MNHNS, CDR2 SASEGT. Trimming took 3 bases from V and 0 from J, leaving 5 bases between them. The CDR3 loop spans 14 amino acids. Here the CDR3 reads CASSEGPNTGELFF. CDR3 bases: TGTGCCAGCAGTGAGGGCCCGAACACCGGGGAGCTGTTTTTT.

The rearrangement links TRBV6-1 to TRBJ2-2; 9 nucleotides agree with TRBD1. The ends lost 6 bases at V and 7 bases at J; junction bases unmatched: 9. The CDR3 totals 15 residues. The germline gives CDR1 MNHNS, CDR2 SASEGT. Here the CDR3 DNA reads TGTGCCAGCAGGGATTACAGGGGGCAAATCGGGGAGCTGTTTTTT. This sequence encodes CASRDYRGQIGELFF.

This clone has only one observation. This chain links TRBV5-1 with TRBJ2-7, with D unresolved. The V gene lost 0 bases and the J gene lost 12 bases, with 16 bases spanning the gap. Germline V gives CDR1 SGHRS, CDR2 YFSETQ. CDR3 length equals 13 residues. CDR3 residues: CASSLAAKGDLYF. The CDR3 bases are TGCGCCAGCAGCTTGGCCGCCAAGGGCGACCTGTACTTC. Together with reference TRBV5-1 and TRBJ2-7, the CDR3 gives the full variable domain: KAGVTQTPRYLIKTRGQQVTLSCSPISGHRSVSWYQQTPGQGLQFLFEYFSETQRNKGNFPGRFSGRQFSNSRSEMNVSTLELGDSALYLCASSLAAKGDLYFGPGTRLTVT.

The J gene is TRBJ1-1, the V gene TRBV11-3; the match to TRBD1 covers 9 bases. From germline, CDR1 is SGHNT and CDR2 YENEEA. This CDR3 is 16 amino acids long. The trim removed 0 bases at V and 0 bases at J, leaving 2 bases unmatched. DNA of the CDR3: TGTGCCAGCAGCTTAGAAGGGACAGGGCTGAACACTGAAGCTTTCTTT. Translating gives CASSLEGTGLNTEAFF.

The rearrangement joins TRBV4-1 to TRBJ2-1; 7 bases line up with TRBD2. V shed 0 bases and J 6 bases; nucleotides not matched to a gene: 14. The CDR3 is 18 residues long. The V gene's germline CDR1 is MGHRA and CDR2 YSYEKL. The DNA for the CDR3 is TGCGCCAGCAGCCAAGATCAAGAAGGGAGGGCCTGGGGCAATGAGCAGTTCTTC. Protein sequence: CASSQDQEGRAWGNEQFF.

This clone has a handful of counts. The chain carries TRBV18 and TRBJ1-1; D is undetermined. V was shortened by 2 bases and J by 7 bases, with 11 bases between the two germline ends. From germline, CDR1 is KGHSH and CDR2 LQKENI. The CDR3 length is 13 residues. Here the CDR3 DNA reads TGTGCCAGCTCACCAGGTACCGACATTGAAGCTTTCTTT. Translated: CASSPGTDIEAFF.

This clone is termed medium-sized. The chain combines TRBV5-4 with TRBJ2-1, with D perhaps assigned TRBD1 or TRBD2 (5 bases each). CDR1 and CDR2 from the germline V gene are SGHNT and YYREEE (reference sequence). This CDR3 comprises 14 residues. The V end lost 0 bases, the J end lost 4 bases, and 8 bases lay between the germline ends. The CDR3 DNA is TGTGCCAGCAGCTTGGGCAGGGAGTACAATGAGCAGTTCTTC. Amino acids: CASSLGREYNEQFF.

The V and J genes are TRBV6-1 and TRBJ1-1; D not resolved. CDR3 length: 13 residues. CDR1 MNHNS and CDR2 SASEGT come from the germline V gene. Trimming took 2 bases from V and 1 from J, leaving 5 bases between them. CDR3 coding DNA: TGTGCCAGCAGTGAAAGGGCGAACACTGAAGCTTTCTTT. Protein: CASSERANTEAFF.

The rearrangement joins TRBV5-4 to TRBJ1-1; TRBD1 agrees at 7 bases. The CDR3 totals 15 residues. Germline loops: CDR1 SGHNT, CDR2 YYREEE (reference sequence). V lost 0 bases, J lost 2 bases, and 4 bases stayed unmatched. CDR3 sequence (DNA): TGTGCCAGCAGCTTGGCGGGGACAGCAAACACTGAAGCTTTCTTT. Translating gives CASSLAGTANTEAFF.

This chain uses TRBV5-4 with TRBJ2-5; no clear D. V gave up 2 bases and J gave up 2 bases, with 7 bases separating them. Germline assignment: CDR1 SGHNT and CDR2 YYREEE (reference sequence). This CDR3 comprises 13 residues. The DNA of the CDR3 is TGTGCCAGCAGCTTACGATCACAAGAGACCCAGTACTTC. This codes for CASSLRSQETQYF.

In its sample, this clone was seen a few times. V and J are TRBV2 and TRBJ2-7; D gene unclear. The germline CDR1 and CDR2 sequences are SNHLY and FYNNEI. CDR3 length: 12 amino acids. With 5 bases removed from V and 0 bases from J, the gap between germline ends came to 5 bases. Here the CDR3 reads CASSSISYEQYF. The CDR3 DNA reads as TGTGCCAGCAGTAGTATCTCCTACGAGCAGTACTTC.

This chain links TRBV5-1 with TRBJ2-2; perhaps TRBD2 as D (5 bases). V was pared by 3 bases and J by 4 bases, with 13 bases between. Germline V CDR1 and CDR2: SGHRS, YFSETQ. The CDR3 is 15 residues long. The DNA of the CDR3 is TGCGCCAGCAGCTCGACTGAGAGCGGCACCGGGGAGCTGTTTTTT. Translated, it gives CASSSTESGTGELFF.

The gene calls are TRBV9 and TRBJ1-3, with D possibly matching TRBD1 (6 bases). V lost 2 bases and J lost 5, with 11 bases in between. The CDR3 spans 14 residues. The V gene's germline CDR1 is SGDLS and CDR2 YYNGEE. The CDR3 DNA sequence: TGTGCCAGCAGCGTCGGGGGGCGAAGAAACACCATATATTTT. Its protein is CASSVGGRRNTIYF.

Only a few counts were recorded for this clone. The chain combines TRBV7-3 with TRBJ1-1; D is perhaps TRBD1 (6 bases). The CDR3 covers 13 residues. Germline CDR1 SGHTA, CDR2 FQGTGA. V was cut by 4 bases and J by 1 base, with 7 bases left in between. Here the CDR3 reads CASSSRGNTEAFF. CDR3 in DNA: TGTGCCAGCAGCTCCAGGGGGAACACTGAAGCTTTCTTT.

The chain carries TRBV30 and TRBJ1-3; possible D gene TRBD1, 5 bases. Looked up from germline, CDR1 is GTSNPN and CDR2 is SVGIG (reference sequence). The CDR3 is 20 amino acids. The germline V and J ends were trimmed by 3 bases and 0 bases, with 27 bases remaining between them. The CDR3 bases are TGTGCCTGGAGCCCCCCCGCGGGGGGTAGTGGGGTCCTCTCTGGAAACACCATATATTTT. Its translation is CAWSPPAGGSGVLSGNTIYF.

The chain uses TRBV5-1 and TRBJ1-4; TRBD1 matches at 8 bases. This CDR3 contains 15 residues. The germline CDR1 and CDR2 sequences are SGHRS and YFSETQ. The junction had 6 bases not matched to a gene; V was cut back by 0 bases and J by 8 bases. CDR3 nucleotide sequence: TGCGCCAGCAGCTTGGCGGGGACAGGTCCCGAAAAACTGTTTTTT. It translates to CASSLAGTGPEKLFF.

The chain couples TRBV18 to TRBJ1-1; D is undetermined. The CDR3 runs to 13 residues. Per the germline V gene, CDR1 is KGHSH and CDR2 is LQKENI. The V end was cut by 5 bases, the J end by 2 bases, with 9 bases between. The CDR3 DNA follows: TGTGCCAGCTCATCGGGCCCCAACACTGAAGCTTTCTTT. This sequence encodes CASSSGPNTEAFF.

The gene calls are TRBV7-2 and TRBJ2-1; TRBD2 agrees at 11 bases. Germline V CDR1 and CDR2: SGHTA, FQGNSA. J gave up 7 bases and V 5 bases, and 7 bases lay outside the gene matches. This CDR3 is 15 amino acids long. This CDR3 reads CASSVSGRARNEQFF. The CDR3 coding sequence is TGTGCCAGCAGCGTTAGCGGGAGGGCAAGGAATGAGCAGTTCTTC.